The entry below describes one T cell receptor beta chain. No antigen is known for it. Healthy Caucasian individuals from Russia aged 6 to 90 were enrolled as donors. Per germline, CDR1 SGHKS and CDR2 YYEKEE (reference sequence). V shed 2 bases and J 0 bases; nucleotides not matched to a gene: 3. The CDR3 covers 16 residues. The sample originates from a study of blood T cells in healthy people across ages. Overall study results and limits: The study found more naive CD4+ cells and higher diversity in long-lived than aged donors. Since the PBMCs were unsorted, naive and antigen-experienced cells could not be conclusively compared.

Then a second PCR, running roughly 7 to 11 cycles, was carried out with a sample-barcoded 5' primer and a J-beta primer mix. TCRdb called the 5' RACE reads again in MiXCR, with one record for every CDR3 protein. The table has about 1.1 million distinct CDR3 sequences, 35% to 40% seen once. This TCR derives from a man younger than 35 in good health. The chain is built from TRBV5-5 and TRBJ2-1; 9 bases are shared with TRBD1. Sequencing was carried out using blood. This CDR3 reads CASSLEDRGSYNEQFF. The CDR3 bases are TGTGCCAGCAGCTTAGAGGACAGGGGCTCCTACAATGAGCAGTTCTTC.